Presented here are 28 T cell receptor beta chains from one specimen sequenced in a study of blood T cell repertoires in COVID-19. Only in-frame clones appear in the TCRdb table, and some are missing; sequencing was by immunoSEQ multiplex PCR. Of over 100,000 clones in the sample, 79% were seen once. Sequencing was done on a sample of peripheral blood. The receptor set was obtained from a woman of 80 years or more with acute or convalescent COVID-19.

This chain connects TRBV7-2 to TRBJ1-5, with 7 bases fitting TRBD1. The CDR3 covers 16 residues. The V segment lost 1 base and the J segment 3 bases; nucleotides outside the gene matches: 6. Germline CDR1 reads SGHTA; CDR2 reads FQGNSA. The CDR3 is CASSLVGRGNNQPQHF. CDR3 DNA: TGTGCCAGCAGCTTAGTGGGCAGGGGGAACAATCAGCCCCAGCATTTT.

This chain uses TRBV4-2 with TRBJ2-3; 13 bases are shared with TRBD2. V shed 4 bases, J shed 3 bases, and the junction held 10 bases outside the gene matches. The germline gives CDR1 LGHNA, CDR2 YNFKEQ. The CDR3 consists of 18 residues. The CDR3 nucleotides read TGTGCCAGCAGCCGGGTCAGGACTAGCGGGAGTTCTACAGATACGCAGTATTTT. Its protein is CASSRVRTSGSSTDTQYF.

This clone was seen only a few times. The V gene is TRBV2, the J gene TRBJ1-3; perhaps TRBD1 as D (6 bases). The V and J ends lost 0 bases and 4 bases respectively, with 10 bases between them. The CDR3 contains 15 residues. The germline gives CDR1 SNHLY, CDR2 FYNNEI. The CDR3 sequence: CASSEATGYGNTIYF. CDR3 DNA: TGTGCCAGCAGTGAAGCGACAGGCTACGGAAACACCATATATTTT.

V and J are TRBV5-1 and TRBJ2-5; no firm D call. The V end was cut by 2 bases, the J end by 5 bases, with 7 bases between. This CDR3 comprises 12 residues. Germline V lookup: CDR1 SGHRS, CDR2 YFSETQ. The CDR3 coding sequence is TGCGCCAGCAGCTTAGACGGGGAGACCCAGTACTTC. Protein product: CASSLDGETQYF.

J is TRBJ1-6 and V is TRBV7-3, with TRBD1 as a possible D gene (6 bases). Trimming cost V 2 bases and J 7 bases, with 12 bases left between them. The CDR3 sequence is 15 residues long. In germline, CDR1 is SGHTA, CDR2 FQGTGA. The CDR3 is CASSLYRGANSPLHF. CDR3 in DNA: TGTGCCAGCAGCTTATACCGGGGGGCGAATTCACCCCTCCACTTT.

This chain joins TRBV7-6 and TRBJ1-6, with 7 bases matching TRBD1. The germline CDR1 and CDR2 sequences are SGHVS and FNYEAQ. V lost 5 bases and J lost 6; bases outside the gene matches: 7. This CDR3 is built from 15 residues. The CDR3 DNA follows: TGTGCCAGCAGCCCCGAGACAGGGAGTAATTCACCCCTCCACTTT. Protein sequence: CASSPETGSNSPLHF.

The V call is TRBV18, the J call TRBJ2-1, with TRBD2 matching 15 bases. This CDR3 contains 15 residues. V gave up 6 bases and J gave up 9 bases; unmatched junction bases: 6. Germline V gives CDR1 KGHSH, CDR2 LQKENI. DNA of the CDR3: TGTGCCAGCTCGCCCGGGACTAGCGGGAGGAGTGAGCAGTTCTTC. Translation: CASSPGTSGRSEQFF.

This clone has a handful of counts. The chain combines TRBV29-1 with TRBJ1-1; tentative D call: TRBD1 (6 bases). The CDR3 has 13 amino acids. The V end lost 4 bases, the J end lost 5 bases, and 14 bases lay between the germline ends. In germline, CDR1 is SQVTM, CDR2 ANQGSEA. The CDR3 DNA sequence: TGCAGCGTTGGGGCAGGAAGGGGGACTGAAGCTTTCTTT. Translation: CSVGAGRGTEAFF.

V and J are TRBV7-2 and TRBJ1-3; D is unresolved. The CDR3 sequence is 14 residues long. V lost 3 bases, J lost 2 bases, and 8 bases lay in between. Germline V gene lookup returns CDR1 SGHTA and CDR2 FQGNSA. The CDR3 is CASSLRGPGNTIYF. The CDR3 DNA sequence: TGTGCCAGCAGCTTGCGGGGTCCTGGAAACACCATATATTTT.

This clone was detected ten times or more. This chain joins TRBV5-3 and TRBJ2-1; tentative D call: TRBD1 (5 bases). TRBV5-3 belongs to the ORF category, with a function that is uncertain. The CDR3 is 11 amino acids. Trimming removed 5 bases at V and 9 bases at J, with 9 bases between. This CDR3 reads CARRSGSEQFF. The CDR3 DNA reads TGTGCCAGAAGATCAGGGTCTGAGCAGTTCTTC.

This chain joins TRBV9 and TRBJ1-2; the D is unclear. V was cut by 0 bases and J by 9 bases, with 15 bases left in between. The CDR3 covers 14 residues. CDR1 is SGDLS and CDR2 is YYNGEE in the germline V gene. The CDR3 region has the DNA TGTGCCAGCAGCGTAGCTACAGCCCCTATCCGCTACACCTTC. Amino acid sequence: CASSVATAPIRYTF.

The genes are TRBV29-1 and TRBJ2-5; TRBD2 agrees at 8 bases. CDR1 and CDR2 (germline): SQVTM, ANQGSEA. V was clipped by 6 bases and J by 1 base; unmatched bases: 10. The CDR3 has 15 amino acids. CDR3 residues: CSVGGAGGFQETQYF. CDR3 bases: TGCAGCGTGGGTGGTGCGGGGGGCTTCCAAGAGACCCAGTACTTC.

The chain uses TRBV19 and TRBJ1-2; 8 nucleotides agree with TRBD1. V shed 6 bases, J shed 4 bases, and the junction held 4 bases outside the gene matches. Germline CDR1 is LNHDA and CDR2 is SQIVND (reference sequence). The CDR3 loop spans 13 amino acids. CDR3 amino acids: CASSRGPLYGYTF. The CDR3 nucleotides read TGTGCCAGTAGCAGGGGGCCCCTCTATGGCTACACCTTC.

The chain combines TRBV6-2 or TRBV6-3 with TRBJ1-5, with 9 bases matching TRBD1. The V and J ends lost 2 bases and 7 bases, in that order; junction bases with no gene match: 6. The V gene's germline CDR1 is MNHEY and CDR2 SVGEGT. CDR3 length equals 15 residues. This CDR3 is CASSYRTGDRQPQHF. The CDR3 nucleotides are TGTGCCAGCAGTTACAGGACAGGGGATAGACAGCCCCAGCATTTT.

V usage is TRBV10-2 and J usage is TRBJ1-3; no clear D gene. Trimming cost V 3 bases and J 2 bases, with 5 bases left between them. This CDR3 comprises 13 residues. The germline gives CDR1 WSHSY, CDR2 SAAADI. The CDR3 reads CASSEQAGNTIYF. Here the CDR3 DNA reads TGCGCCAGCAGTGAACAAGCTGGAAACACCATATATTTT.

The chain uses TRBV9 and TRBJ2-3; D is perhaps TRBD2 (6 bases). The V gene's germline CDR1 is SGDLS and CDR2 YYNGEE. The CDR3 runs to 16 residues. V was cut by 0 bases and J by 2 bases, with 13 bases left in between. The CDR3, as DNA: TGTGCCAGCAGCGTAGCCGCGGGACCAATCACAGATACGCAGTATTTT. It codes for CASSVAAGPITDTQYF.

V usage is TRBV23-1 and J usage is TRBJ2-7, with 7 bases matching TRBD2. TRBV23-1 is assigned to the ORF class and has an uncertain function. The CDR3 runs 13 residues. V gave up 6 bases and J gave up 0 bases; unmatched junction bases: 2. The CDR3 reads CASRGTTSYEQYF. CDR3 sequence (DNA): TGCGCCAGCAGAGGGACTACCTCCTACGAGCAGTACTTC.

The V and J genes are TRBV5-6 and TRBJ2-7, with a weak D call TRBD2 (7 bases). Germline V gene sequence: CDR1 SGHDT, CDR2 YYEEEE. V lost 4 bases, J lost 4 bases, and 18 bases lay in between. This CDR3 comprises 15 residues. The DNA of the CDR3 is TGTGCCAGCAGCGTGGGGGCGGGAGTCCCTTACGAGCAGTACTTC. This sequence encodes CASSVGAGVPYEQYF.

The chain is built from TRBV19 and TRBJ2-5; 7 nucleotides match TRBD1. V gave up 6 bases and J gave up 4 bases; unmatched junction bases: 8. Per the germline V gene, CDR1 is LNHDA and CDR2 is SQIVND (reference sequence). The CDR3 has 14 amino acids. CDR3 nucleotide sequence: TGTGCCAGTAGGAAACAGGGGTTAGGAGAGACCCAGTACTTC. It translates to CASRKQGLGETQYF.

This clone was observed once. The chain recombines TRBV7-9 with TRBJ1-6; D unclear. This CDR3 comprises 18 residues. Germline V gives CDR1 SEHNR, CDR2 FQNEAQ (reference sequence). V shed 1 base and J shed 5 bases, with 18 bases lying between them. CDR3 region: CASSLGGNSFFDNSPLHF. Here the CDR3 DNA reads TGTGCCAGCAGCTTAGGAGGGAATTCTTTCTTTGATAATTCACCCCTCCACTTT.

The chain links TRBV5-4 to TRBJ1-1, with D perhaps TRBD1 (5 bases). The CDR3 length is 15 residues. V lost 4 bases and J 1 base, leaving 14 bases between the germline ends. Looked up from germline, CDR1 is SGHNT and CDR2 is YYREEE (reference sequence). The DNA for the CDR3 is TGTGCCAGCAGCGTTCCTGGGGGGGGGAACACTGAAGCTTTCTTT. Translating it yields CASSVPGGGNTEAFF.

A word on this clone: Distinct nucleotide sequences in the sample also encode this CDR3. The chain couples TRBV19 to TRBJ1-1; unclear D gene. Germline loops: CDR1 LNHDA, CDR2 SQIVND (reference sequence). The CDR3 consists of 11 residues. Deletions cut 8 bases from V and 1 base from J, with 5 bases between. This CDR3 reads CASGRNTEAFF. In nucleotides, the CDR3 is TGTGCCAGTGGGCGGAACACTGAAGCTTTCTTT.

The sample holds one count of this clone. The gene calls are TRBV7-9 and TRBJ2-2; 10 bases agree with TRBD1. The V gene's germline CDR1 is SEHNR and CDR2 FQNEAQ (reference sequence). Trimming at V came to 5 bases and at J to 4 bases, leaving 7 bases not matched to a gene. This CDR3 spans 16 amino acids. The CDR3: CASSEERTGGTGELFF. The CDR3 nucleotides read TGTGCCAGCAGCGAAGAAAGGACAGGGGGCACCGGGGAGCTGTTTTTT.

CDR3 protein: CASGTATNEKLFF. DNA of the CDR3: TGTGCCAGCGGGACAGCAACTAATGAAAAACTGTTTTTT. The J gene is TRBJ1-4, the V gene TRBV28, with TRBD1 matching over 7 bases. The CDR3 has 13 residues. Germline CDR1 is MDHEN and CDR2 is SYDVKM. The J segment lost 0 bases and the V segment lost 8 bases, leaving 0 bases of the junction unmatched. The whole variable domain, remainder taken from reference TRBV28 and TRBJ1-4, is DVKVTQSSRYLVKRTGEKVFLECVQDMDHENMFWYRQDPGLGLRLIYFSYDVKMKEKGDIPEGYSVSREKKERFSLILESASTNQTSMYLCASGTATNEKLFFGSGTQLSVL.

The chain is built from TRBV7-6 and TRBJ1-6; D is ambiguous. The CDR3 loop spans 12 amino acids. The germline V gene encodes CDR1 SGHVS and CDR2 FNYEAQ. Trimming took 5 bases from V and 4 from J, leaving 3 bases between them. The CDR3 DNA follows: TGTGCCAGCAGCCCATATAATTCACCCCTCCACTTT. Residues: CASSPYNSPLHF.

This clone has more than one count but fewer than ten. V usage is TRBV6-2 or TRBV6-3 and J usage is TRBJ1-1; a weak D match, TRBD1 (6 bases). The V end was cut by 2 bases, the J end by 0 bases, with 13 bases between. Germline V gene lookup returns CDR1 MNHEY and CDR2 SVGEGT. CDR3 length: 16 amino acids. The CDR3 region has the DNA TGTGCCAGCAGTTACAGGGCAGGGGCGTTGAACACTGAAGCTTTCTTT. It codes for CASSYRAGALNTEAFF.

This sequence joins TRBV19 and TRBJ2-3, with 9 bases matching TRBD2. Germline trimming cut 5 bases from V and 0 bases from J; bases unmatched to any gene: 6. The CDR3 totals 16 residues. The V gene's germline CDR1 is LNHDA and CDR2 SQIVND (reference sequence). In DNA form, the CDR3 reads TGTGCCAGTAGTGCCTCTAGCGGGACTAGCACAGATACGCAGTATTTT. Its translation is CASSASSGTSTDTQYF.

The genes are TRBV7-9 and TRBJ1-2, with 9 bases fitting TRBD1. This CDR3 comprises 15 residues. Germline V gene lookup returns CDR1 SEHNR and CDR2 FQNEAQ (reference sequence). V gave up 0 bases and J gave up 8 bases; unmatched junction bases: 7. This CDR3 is CASSLAGQGGRGYTF. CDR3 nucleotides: TGTGCCAGCAGCTTAGCGGGACAGGGAGGTCGCGGCTACACCTTC.